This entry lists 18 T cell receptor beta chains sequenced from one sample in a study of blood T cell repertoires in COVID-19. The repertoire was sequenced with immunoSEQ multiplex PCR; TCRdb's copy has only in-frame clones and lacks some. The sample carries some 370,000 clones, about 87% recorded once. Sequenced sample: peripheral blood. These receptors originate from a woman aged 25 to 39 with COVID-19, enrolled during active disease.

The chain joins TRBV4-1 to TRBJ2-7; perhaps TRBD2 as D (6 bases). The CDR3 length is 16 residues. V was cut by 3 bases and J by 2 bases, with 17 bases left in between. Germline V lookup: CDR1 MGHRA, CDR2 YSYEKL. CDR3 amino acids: CASSQPGSGRTYEQYF. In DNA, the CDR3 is TGCGCCAGCAGCCAGCCCGGGAGCGGGCGTACCTACGAGCAGTACTTC.

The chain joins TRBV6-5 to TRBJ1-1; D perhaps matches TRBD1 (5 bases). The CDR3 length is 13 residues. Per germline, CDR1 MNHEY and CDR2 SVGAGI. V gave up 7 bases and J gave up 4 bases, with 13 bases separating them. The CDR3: CASTTGVGTEAFF. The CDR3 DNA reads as TGTGCCAGCACCACGGGGGTTGGCACTGAAGCTTTCTTT.

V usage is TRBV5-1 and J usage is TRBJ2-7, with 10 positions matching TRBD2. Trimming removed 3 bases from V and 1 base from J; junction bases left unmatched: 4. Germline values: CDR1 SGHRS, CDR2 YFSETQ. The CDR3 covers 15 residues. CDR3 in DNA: TGCGCCAGCAGCTATGGGACTAGCGTGTCCTACGAGCAGTACTTC. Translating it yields CASSYGTSVSYEQYF.

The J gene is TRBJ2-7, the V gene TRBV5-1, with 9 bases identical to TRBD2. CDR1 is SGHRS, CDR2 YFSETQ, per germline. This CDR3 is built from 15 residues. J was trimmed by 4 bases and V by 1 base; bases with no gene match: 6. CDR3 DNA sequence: TGCGCCAGCAGCTTGAGGGCTAGCGGGGAGTACGAGCAGTACTTC. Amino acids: CASSLRASGEYEQYF.

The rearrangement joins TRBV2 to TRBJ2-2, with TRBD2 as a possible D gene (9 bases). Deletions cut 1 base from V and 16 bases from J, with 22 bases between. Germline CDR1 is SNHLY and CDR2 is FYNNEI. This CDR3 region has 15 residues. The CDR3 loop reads CASSEGVLAGQGAFF. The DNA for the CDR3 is TGTGCCAGCAGTGAAGGGGTACTAGCGGGCCAGGGGGCGTTTTTT.

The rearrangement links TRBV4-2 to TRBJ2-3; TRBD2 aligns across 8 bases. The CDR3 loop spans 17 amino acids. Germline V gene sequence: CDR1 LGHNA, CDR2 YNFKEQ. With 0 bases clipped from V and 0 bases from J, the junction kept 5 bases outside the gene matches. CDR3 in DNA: TGTGCCAGCAGCCAAGATCCGAGCGGGAGCAGCACAGATACGCAGTATTTT. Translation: CASSQDPSGSSTDTQYF.

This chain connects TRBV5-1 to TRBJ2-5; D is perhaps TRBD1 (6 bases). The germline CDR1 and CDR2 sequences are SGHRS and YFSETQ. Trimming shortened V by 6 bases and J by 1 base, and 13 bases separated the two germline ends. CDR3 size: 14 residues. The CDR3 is CASTPGTIQETQYF. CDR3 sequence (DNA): TGCGCCAGCACCCCCGGGACAATCCAAGAGACCCAGTACTTC.

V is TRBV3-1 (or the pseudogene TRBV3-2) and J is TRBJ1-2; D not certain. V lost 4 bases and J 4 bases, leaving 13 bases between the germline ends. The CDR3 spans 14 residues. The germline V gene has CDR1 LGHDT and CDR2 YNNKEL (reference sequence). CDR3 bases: TGTGCCAGCAGCCCTCTAGGAGTAACCTATGGCTACACCTTC. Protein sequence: CASSPLGVTYGYTF.

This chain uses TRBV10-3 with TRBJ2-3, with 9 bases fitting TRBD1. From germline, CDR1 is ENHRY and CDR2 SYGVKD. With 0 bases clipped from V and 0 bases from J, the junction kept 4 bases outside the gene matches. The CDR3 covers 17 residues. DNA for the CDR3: TGTGCCATCAGTGAGTCGACAGGGGGGACGAGCACAGATACGCAGTATTTT. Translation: CAISESTGGTSTDTQYF.

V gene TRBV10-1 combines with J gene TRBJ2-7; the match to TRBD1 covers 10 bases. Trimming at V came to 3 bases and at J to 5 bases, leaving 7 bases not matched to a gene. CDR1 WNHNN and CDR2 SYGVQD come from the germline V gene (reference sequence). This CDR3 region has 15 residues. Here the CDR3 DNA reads TGCGCCAGCAGTGAATGGGGGACAGGGGACCACGAGCAGTACTTC. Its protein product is CASSEWGTGDHEQYF.

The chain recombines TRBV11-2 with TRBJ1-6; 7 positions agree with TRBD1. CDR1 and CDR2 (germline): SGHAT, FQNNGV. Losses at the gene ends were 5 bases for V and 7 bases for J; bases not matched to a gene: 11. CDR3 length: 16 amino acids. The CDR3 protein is CASSQPLGQENSPLHF. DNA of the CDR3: TGTGCCAGCAGCCAACCTCTTGGACAGGAGAATTCACCCCTCCACTTT.

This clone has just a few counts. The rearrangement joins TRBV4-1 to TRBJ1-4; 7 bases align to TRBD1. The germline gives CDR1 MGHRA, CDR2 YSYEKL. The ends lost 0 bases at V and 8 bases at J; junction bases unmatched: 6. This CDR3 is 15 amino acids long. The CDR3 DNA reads TGCGCCAGCAGCCAAGAGGGACAGACGAACGAAAAACTGTTTTTT. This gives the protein CASSQEGQTNEKLFF.

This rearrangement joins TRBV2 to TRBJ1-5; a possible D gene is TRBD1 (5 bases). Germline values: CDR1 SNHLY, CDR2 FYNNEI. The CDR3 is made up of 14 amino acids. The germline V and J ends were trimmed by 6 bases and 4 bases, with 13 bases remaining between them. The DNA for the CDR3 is TGTGCCAGCAGCCTTGGACGGGGGAATCAGCCCCAGCATTTT. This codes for CASSLGRGNQPQHF.

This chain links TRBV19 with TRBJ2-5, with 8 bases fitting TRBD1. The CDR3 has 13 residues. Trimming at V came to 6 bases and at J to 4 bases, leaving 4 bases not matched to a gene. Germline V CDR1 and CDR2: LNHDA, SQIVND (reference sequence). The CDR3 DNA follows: TGTGCCAGTAGACCTGGGACAGGAGAGACCCAGTACTTC. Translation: CASRPGTGETQYF.

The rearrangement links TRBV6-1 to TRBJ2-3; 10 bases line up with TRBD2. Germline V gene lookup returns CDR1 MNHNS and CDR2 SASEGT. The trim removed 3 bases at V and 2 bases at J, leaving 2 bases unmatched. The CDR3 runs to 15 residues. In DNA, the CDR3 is TGTGCCAGCAGTGACCTAGCGGGAGACACAGATACGCAGTATTTT. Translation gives CASSDLAGDTDTQYF.

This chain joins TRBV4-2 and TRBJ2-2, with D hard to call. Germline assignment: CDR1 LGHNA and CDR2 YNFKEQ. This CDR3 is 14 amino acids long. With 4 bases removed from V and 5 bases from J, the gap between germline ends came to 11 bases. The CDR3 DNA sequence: TGTGCCAGCAGCCCGGTTGGGCAAACCGGGGAGCTGTTTTTT. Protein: CASSPVGQTGELFF.

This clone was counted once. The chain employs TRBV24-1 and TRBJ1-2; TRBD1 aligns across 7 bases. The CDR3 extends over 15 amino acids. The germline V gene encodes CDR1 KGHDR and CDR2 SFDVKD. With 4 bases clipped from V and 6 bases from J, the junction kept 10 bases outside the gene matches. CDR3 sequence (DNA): TGTGCCACCAGTGACTTGACAGGGAATTTGGATGGCTACACCTTC. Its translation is CATSDLTGNLDGYTF.

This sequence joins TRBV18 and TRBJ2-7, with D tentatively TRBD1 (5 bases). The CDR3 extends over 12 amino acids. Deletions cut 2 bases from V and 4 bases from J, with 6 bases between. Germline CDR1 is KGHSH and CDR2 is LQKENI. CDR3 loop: CASSPRGYEQYF. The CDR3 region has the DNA TGTGCCAGCTCACCAAGGGGATACGAGCAGTACTTC.